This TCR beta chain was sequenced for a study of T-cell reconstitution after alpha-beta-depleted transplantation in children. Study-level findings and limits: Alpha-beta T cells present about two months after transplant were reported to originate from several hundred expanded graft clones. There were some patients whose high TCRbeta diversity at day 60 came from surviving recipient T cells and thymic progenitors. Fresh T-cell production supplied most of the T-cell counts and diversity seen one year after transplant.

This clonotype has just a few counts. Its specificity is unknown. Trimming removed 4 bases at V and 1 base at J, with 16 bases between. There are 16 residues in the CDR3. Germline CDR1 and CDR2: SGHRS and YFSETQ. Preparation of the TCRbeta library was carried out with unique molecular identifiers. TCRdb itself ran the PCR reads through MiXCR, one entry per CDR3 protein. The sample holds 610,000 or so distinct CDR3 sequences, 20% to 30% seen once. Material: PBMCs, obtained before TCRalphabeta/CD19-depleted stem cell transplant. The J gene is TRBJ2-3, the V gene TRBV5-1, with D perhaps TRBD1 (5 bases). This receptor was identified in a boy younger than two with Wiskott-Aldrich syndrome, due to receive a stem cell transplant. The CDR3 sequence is CASSPDSRVRTDTQYF. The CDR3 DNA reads TGCGCCAGCAGCCCAGATTCCAGGGTTCGCACAGATACGCAGTATTTT.